These T cell receptor beta chains were read from a single sample in a study of T cells in Graves' hyperthyroidism and ophthalmopathy. TCRdb itself ran the multiplex PCR reads through MiXCR, one entry per CDR3 protein. This repertoire shows around 540,000 distinct CDR3 sequences, more than 45% found once; its top ten account for 8.2%. Source material: peripheral blood or thyroid tissue (not recorded which). These receptors were collected from a woman aged 18-30 years with Graves' hyperthyroidism. Each CDR3 is given with its conserved first and last residue. A D gene is named only where the DNA matches it firmly. Expanded clones are given a class, and other clones once, few, many or no size at all.

V,J,D,size,CDR3,DNA
TRBV7-9,TRBJ1-3,TRBD1,few,CASSSETGGYTIYF,TGTGCCAGCAGCTCCGAGACAGGGGGTTACACCATATATTTT
TRBV19,TRBJ1-2,TRBD1,NA,CASTPRDRVYGYTF,TGTGCCAGTACCCCCAGGGACAGGGTGTATGGCTACACCTTC
TRBV29-1,TRBJ2-5,NA,NA,CSVDEGQETQYF,TGCAGCGTTGACGAGGGGCAAGAGACCCAGTACTTC
TRBV7-2,TRBJ1-1,NA,few,CASSIRTVNTEAFF,TGTGCCAGCAGCATCCGGACTGTGAACACTGAAGCTTTCTTT
TRBV15,TRBJ1-4,TRBD1,many,CATTTGEKATNEKLFF,TGTGCCACCACGACAGGGGAAAAAGCAACTAATGAAAAACTGTTTTTT
TRBV29-1,TRBJ1-2,TRBD1,NA,CSVDPGQGKGYTF,TGCAGCGTTGATCCGGGACAGGGGAAGGGCTACACCTTC
TRBV11-2,TRBJ2-6,NA,NA,CASSPVEGASGANVLTF,TGTGCCAGCAGCCCCGTGGAGGGGGCGTCGGGGGCCAACGTCCTGACTTTC
TRBV10-3,TRBJ1-1,NA,many,CAISGTVNTEAFF,TGTGCCATCAGTGGGACAGTTAACACTGAAGCTTTCTTT
TRBV29-1,TRBJ2-3,NA,NA,CSVDRGIDTQYF,TGCAGCGTCGATCGGGGGATAGATACGCAGTATTTT
TRBV25-1,TRBJ1-2,TRBD1,NA,CASSPWTGGVYGYTF,TGTGCCAGTAGTCCGTGGACAGGGGGCGTCTATGGCTACACCTTC
TRBV7-3,TRBJ2-7,NA,NA,CASSQDGQGSYEQYF,TGTGCCAGCAGCCAAGATGGCCAGGGGTCCTACGAGCAGTACTTC
TRBV6-6,TRBJ1-5,NA,few,CASSYTKGSNQPQHF,TGTGCCAGCAGTTACACAAAAGGGAGCAATCAGCCCCAGCATTTT
TRBV12-3/TRBV12-4,TRBJ1-4,NA,NA,CASSSLAHGEKLFF,TGTGCCAGCAGTTCCCTGGCGCACGGTGAAAAACTGTTTTTT
TRBV7-6,TRBJ2-7,NA,NA,CASSLEATDVSYEQYF,TGTGCCAGCAGCTTGGAGGCGACGGACGTCTCCTACGAGCAGTACTTC
TRBV10-3,TRBJ2-5,TRBD2,few,CAISESGTSGSLETQYF,TGTGCCATCAGTGAGTCGGGAACTAGCGGGAGTCTAGAGACCCAGTACTTC
TRBV6-1,TRBJ2-7,NA,NA,CASSYLEGPHSYEQYF,TGTGCCAGCAGTTACCTCGAAGGCCCCCACTCCTACGAGCAGTACTTC
TRBV10-3,TRBJ1-6,TRBD1,NA,CASNSDRDNSPLHF,TGTGCCAGCAATTCCGACAGGGATAATTCACCCCTCCACTTT
TRBV5-1,TRBJ1-2,TRBD1,NA,CASSLPAGTGEGYTF,TGCGCCAGCAGCTTGCCGGCCGGGACAGGAGAGGGCTACACCTTC
TRBV2,TRBJ2-5,TRBD2,NA,CASSEGGSQETQYF,TGTGCCAGCAGTGAAGGCGGGAGCCAAGAGACCCAGTACTTC
TRBV12-3/TRBV12-4,TRBJ1-5,TRBD1,few,CASSHLGQGYQPQHF,TGTGCCAGCAGCCATTTGGGACAGGGCTATCAGCCCCAGCATTTT
TRBV7-3,TRBJ1-4,NA,NA,CASSQGTSYEKLFF,TGCGCCAGCAGCCAAGGTACATCCTACGAAAAACTGTTTTTT
TRBV15,TRBJ1-6,NA,NA,CATSRGGISPLHF,TGTGCCACCAGCAGAGGGGGCATCTCACCCCTCCACTTT
TRBV24-1,TRBJ1-1,TRBD1,NA,CASSVDPGGDTEAFF,TGTGCCAGCAGCGTAGATCCAGGGGGGGACACTGAAGCTTTCTTT
TRBV25-1,TRBJ2-5,TRBD2,NA,CASSKGLAGGQETQYF,TGTGCCAGCAGTAAGGGACTAGCGGGAGGACAAGAGACCCAGTACTTC
TRBV2,TRBJ2-7,NA,NA,CASRPQGSPYEQYF,TGTGCCAGCAGGCCCCAGGGTTCTCCCTACGAGCAGTACTTC
TRBV5-1,TRBJ1-1,NA,few,CASSYPGERGTEAFF,TGCGCCAGCAGTTATCCAGGGGAGCGGGGCACTGAAGCTTTCTTT
TRBV7-9,TRBJ2-7,NA,NA,CASSLAGLGEEQYF,TGTGCCAGCAGCTTAGCAGGGCTAGGGGAAGAGCAGTACTTC
TRBV7-9,TRBJ1-2,TRBD1,once,CASSPNGQGNIYGYTF,TGTGCCAGCAGCCCCAACGGACAGGGGAATATCTATGGCTACACCTTC
TRBV29-1,TRBJ2-5,TRBD2,many,CSVRLAGGATQYF,TGCAGCGTAAGACTAGCGGGAGGCGCGACCCAGTACTTC
TRBV7-7,TRBJ2-7,NA,NA,CAGSWGDEQYF,TGTGCTGGCAGCTGGGGGGACGAGCAGTACTTC
TRBV7-3,TRBJ1-6,NA,few,CASSAGYYNSPLHF,TGTGCCAGCTCCGCAGGGTATTATAATTCACCCCTCCACTTT